The 17 T cell receptor beta chains presented below share a single source sample, sequenced in a study of cytomegalovirus exposure and HLA in healthy donors. The primer mix had 60 Vbeta and 13 Jbeta primers. Profiling relied on immunoSEQ multiplex PCR, and the TCRdb table lists in-frame clones only, not all of them. The sample lists roughly 150,000 clones, about 84% occurring once. What was sequenced was PBMCs. These receptors came from a male donor in good health and CMV-seronegative.

The chain is built from TRBV5-8 and TRBJ2-1; 9 bases align to TRBD1. V was clipped by 3 bases and J by 8 bases; unmatched bases: 12. Germline CDR1 is SGHTS and CDR2 is YDEGEE. This CDR3 has 16 residues. Written as DNA, the CDR3 is TGTGCCAGCAGCTGGGGACAGGACAGGGGTTACGATGAGCAGTTCTTC. Translated: CASSWGQDRGYDEQFF. Looking up the rest from reference TRBV5-8 and TRBJ2-1 gives the full variable domain: EAGVTQSPTHLIKTRGQQATLRCSPISGHTSVYWYQQALGLGLQFLLWYDEGEERNRGNFPPRFSGRQFPNYSSELNVNALELEDSALYLCASSWGQDRGYDEQFFGPGTRLTVL.

A few counts support this clone. The chain couples TRBV6-4 to TRBJ2-1, with 12 bases identical to TRBD2. The CDR3 loop spans 15 amino acids. Trimming removed 0 bases from V and 6 bases from J; junction bases left unmatched: 0. Germline V gene lookup returns CDR1 MRHNA and CDR2 SNTAGT. As DNA, the CDR3 is TGTGCCAGCAGTGACTCGACTAGCGGGAGCAATGAGCAGTTCTTC. Protein: CASSDSTSGSNEQFF.

The rearrangement joins TRBV6-6 to TRBJ1-5; D unresolved. V lost 3 bases to trimming and J lost 4 bases, with 10 bases between them. CDR3 size: 14 residues. In germline, CDR1 is MNHNY, CDR2 SVGAGI (reference sequence). CDR3 amino acids: CASSYNGENQPQHF. CDR3 DNA sequence: TGTGCCAGCAGTTATAACGGAGAAAATCAGCCCCAGCATTTT.

The chain recombines TRBV7-8 with TRBJ1-1; D ambiguous. CDR1 SGHVS and CDR2 FQNEAQ come from the germline V gene. Trimming cost V 1 base and J 1 base, with 13 bases left between them. This CDR3 has 16 residues. Written as DNA, the CDR3 is TGTGCCAGCAGCTTAGTTTCCGGACGGGGGAACACTGAAGCTTTCTTT. Translated, it gives CASSLVSGRGNTEAFF.

The chain carries TRBV28 and TRBJ2-1, with D possibly matching TRBD2 (6 bases). Trimming left V 6 bases short and J 10 bases short, with 22 bases between. The CDR3 extends over 15 amino acids. Germline V gene lookup returns CDR1 MDHEN and CDR2 SYDVKM. The CDR3 DNA reads as TGTGCCAGCAGGCCCGGGACTCCCTTGGTGGGGGAGCAGTTCTTC. It codes for CASRPGTPLVGEQFF. The full variable domain, its missing parts supplied by reference TRBV28 and TRBJ2-1, is DVKVTQSSRYLVKRTGEKVFLECVQDMDHENMFWYRQDPGLGLRLIYFSYDVKMKEKGDIPEGYSVSREKKERFSLILESASTNQTSMYLCASRPGTPLVGEQFFGPGTRLTVL.

The chain has TRBV6-5 and TRBJ2-5; no reliable D call. The CDR3 length is 14 residues. Germline V gene data show CDR1 as MNHEY and CDR2 as SVGAGI. The germline V and J ends were trimmed by 5 bases and 1 base, with 11 bases remaining between them. The chain's CDR3 is CASSRTVLQETQYF. The CDR3 nucleotides are TGTGCCAGCAGTCGAACAGTTCTCCAAGAGACCCAGTACTTC.

The chain uses TRBV7-9 and TRBJ2-7; D is possibly TRBD1 (5 bases). V lost 3 bases to trimming and J lost 4 bases, with 13 bases between them. The CDR3 sequence is 14 residues long. CDR1 is SEHNR and CDR2 is FQNEAQ in the germline V gene (reference sequence). The CDR3 loop reads CASSFPQGGYEQYF. Here the CDR3 DNA reads TGTGCCAGCAGCTTTCCCCAGGGCGGTTACGAGCAGTACTTC.

V gene TRBV19 combines with J gene TRBJ1-3; D not resolved. The germline gives CDR1 LNHDA, CDR2 SQIVND (reference sequence). CDR3 length equals 15 residues. V lost 7 bases and J lost 4, with 17 bases in between. Here the CDR3 reads CASMETPLGGNTIYF. In DNA, the CDR3 is TGTGCCAGTATGGAGACCCCGTTAGGCGGAAACACCATATATTTT.

V gene TRBV7-9 combines with J gene TRBJ2-5, with 9 positions matching TRBD1. With 7 bases clipped from V and 2 bases from J, the junction kept 2 bases outside the gene matches. This CDR3 comprises 13 residues. Germline-derived CDR1 and CDR2 are SEHNR and FQNEAQ (reference sequence). The CDR3 here is CASNDRGQETQYF. CDR3 bases: TGTGCCAGCAATGACAGGGGGCAAGAGACCCAGTACTTC.

V usage is TRBV19 and J usage is TRBJ2-7; 7 bases align to TRBD1. Per the germline V gene, CDR1 is LNHDA and CDR2 is SQIVND (reference sequence). This CDR3 is 19 amino acids long. Trimming took 6 bases from V and 6 from J; bases not matched to a gene: 26. Here the CDR3 reads CASSRGRGIRDSGRGEQYF. The CDR3 coding sequence is TGTGCCAGTAGCCGAGGACGGGGAATCCGGGACAGCGGCCGGGGCGAGCAGTACTTC.

This clone was recorded once. The rearrangement joins TRBV5-4 to TRBJ2-4; possibly TRBD2 for D (6 bases). Germline CDR1 reads SGHNT; CDR2 reads YYREEE (reference sequence). The CDR3 loop spans 18 amino acids. Trimming removed 4 bases at V and 0 bases at J, with 20 bases between. The CDR3 is CASSRLYGGARAKNIQYF. DNA for the CDR3: TGTGCCAGCAGCCGACTATATGGAGGGGCGCGAGCCAAAAACATTCAGTACTTC.

This clone was detected only a few times. The genes are TRBV30 and TRBJ2-5; 7 bases agree with TRBD2. Germline trimming cut 0 bases from V and 1 base from J; bases unmatched to any gene: 2. Germline CDR1 GTSNPN, CDR2 SVGIG (reference sequence). The CDR3 covers 14 residues. The CDR3 DNA reads TGTGCCTGGAGTGTCAGACTAGCCCAAGAGACCCAGTACTTC. Translating it yields CAWSVRLAQETQYF.

The rearrangement uses TRBV25-1 and TRBJ1-2, with 7 nucleotides matching TRBD1. The V gene's germline CDR1 is MGHDK and CDR2 SYGVNS. Trimming at V came to 5 bases and at J to 8 bases, leaving 8 bases not matched to a gene. This CDR3 has 13 amino acids. The CDR3 sequence: CASSNTGVGGYTF. As DNA, the CDR3 is TGTGCCAGCAGTAATACAGGGGTAGGGGGCTACACCTTC.

This rearrangement joins TRBV18 to TRBJ2-1, with 8 bases lining up with TRBD2. In germline, CDR1 is KGHSH, CDR2 LQKENI. J lost 13 bases, V lost 3 bases, and 14 bases had no gene match. This CDR3 comprises 15 residues. DNA of the CDR3: TGTGCCAGCTCACCCCTCCCCGGGGGGGGCGCGGAACAGTTCTTC. Translating it yields CASSPLPGGGAEQFF. Full variable domain (outside the CDR3, taken from reference TRBV18 and TRBJ2-1): NAGVMQNPRHLVRRRGQEARLRCSPMKGHSHVYWYRQLPEEGLKFMVYLQKENIIDESGMPKERFSAEFPKEGPSILRIQQVVRGDSAAYFCASSPLPGGGAEQFFGPGTRLTVL.

The CDR3 spells CASSEWTGGLNYGYTF. Here the CDR3 DNA reads TGTGCCAGCAGCGAATGGACAGGGGGATTAAACTATGGCTACACCTTC. The chain joins TRBV6-1 to TRBJ1-2, with TRBD1 matching over 10 bases. Germline assignment: CDR1 MNHNS and CDR2 SASEGT. V lost 6 bases, J lost 2 bases, and 9 bases stayed unmatched. The CDR3 runs 16 residues.

The V gene is TRBV4-3, the J gene TRBJ2-3, with D possibly TRBD2 on 6 matching bases. The V end lost 3 bases, the J end lost 0 bases, and 10 bases lay between the germline ends. The length of the CDR3 is 15 residues. Germline V gene lookup returns CDR1 LGHNA and CDR2 YSLEER. CDR3: CASSQEGPSTDTQYF. The CDR3 DNA reads TGCGCCAGCAGCCAGGAGGGTCCTAGCACAGATACGCAGTATTTT.

V usage is TRBV7-9 and J usage is TRBJ2-2; 9 bases align to TRBD2. V gave up 8 bases and J gave up 7 bases; unmatched junction bases: 5. This CDR3 comprises 13 residues. Looked up from germline, CDR1 is SEHNR and CDR2 is FQNEAQ (reference sequence). The CDR3 DNA follows: TGTGCCAGCGTCAGCGGGGGGAGCGGGGAGCTGTTTTTT. It encodes CASVSGGSGELFF. The full variable domain, rest sourced from reference TRBV7-9 and TRBJ2-2, is DTGVSQNPRHKITKRGQNVTFRCDPISEHNRLYWYRQTLGQGPEFLTYFQNEAQLEKSRLLSDRFSAERPKGSFSTLEIQRTEQGDSAMYLCASVSGGSGELFFGEGSRLTVL.